These 21 T cell receptor beta chains came from one sample sequenced in a study of blood T cell repertoires in COVID-19. The method was immunoSEQ multiplex PCR; TCRdb's version includes in-frame clones alone and lacks a portion of them. The table records roughly 120,000 clones, 72% of them present only once. The sequenced sample was peripheral blood. These receptors were obtained from a woman aged 60-75 years with acute or convalescent COVID-19.

The chain recombines TRBV29-1 with TRBJ1-1; no clear D. Germline V gene sequence: CDR1 SQVTM, CDR2 ANQGSEA. V lost 3 bases and J 8 bases, leaving 13 bases between the germline ends. This CDR3 comprises 12 residues. CDR3 DNA sequence: TGCAGCGTTGAGTCTAAGCAAAAGGAAGCTTTCTTT. Protein product: CSVESKQKEAFF. Looking up the rest from reference TRBV29-1 and TRBJ1-1 gives the full variable domain: SAVISQKPSRDICQRGTSLTIQCQVDSQVTMMFWYRQQPGQSLTLIATANQGSEATYESGFVIDKFPISRPNLTFSTLTVSNMSPEDSSIYLCSVESKQKEAFFGQGTRLTVV.

The chain carries TRBV9 and TRBJ2-1; 7 nucleotides line up with TRBD1. Germline CDR1 and CDR2: SGDLS and YYNGEE. The CDR3 loop spans 16 amino acids. V lost 4 bases to trimming and J lost 1 base; unmatched junction nucleotides: 8. In DNA form, the CDR3 reads TGTGCCAGCAGCCCCCCGGACAGGTTATCCTACAATGAGCAGTTCTTC. Translating it yields CASSPPDRLSYNEQFF. The variable domain in full, with the rest retrieved from reference TRBV9 and TRBJ2-1, is DSGVTQTPKHLITATGQRVTLRCSPRSGDLSVYWYQQSLDQGLQFLIQYYNGEERAKGNILERFSAQQFPDLHSELNLSSLELGDSALYFCASSPPDRLSYNEQFFGPGTRLTVL.

The V call is TRBV5-6, the J call TRBJ2-7; 9 nucleotides line up with TRBD1. CDR1 and CDR2 (germline): SGHDT, YYEEEE. This CDR3 region has 14 residues. V dropped 4 bases and J dropped 5; count of bases not matched to a gene: 7. The CDR3 coding sequence is TGTGCCAGCAGCCTTCCGGGACAGGGCCACGAGCAGTACTTC. This encodes CASSLPGQGHEQYF.

The chain links TRBV14 to TRBJ1-6; a weak D match, TRBD1 (5 bases). Germline assignment: CDR1 SGHDN and CDR2 FVKESK. Trimming left V 0 bases short and J 16 bases short, with 10 bases between. This CDR3 comprises 12 residues. The CDR3 coding sequence is TGTGCCAGCAGCCAAGAAGTAGGGGCTCTCCACTTT. Translation gives CASSQEVGALHF.

V gene TRBV2 combines with J gene TRBJ2-1; 7 bases are shared with TRBD2. CDR1 SNHLY and CDR2 FYNNEI come from the germline V gene. The CDR3 loop spans 15 amino acids. J gave up 9 bases and V 6 bases, and 14 bases lay outside the gene matches. CDR3: CASRTASGSLSEQFF. In DNA, the CDR3 is TGTGCCAGCAGGACCGCTAGCGGTTCTCTCAGTGAGCAGTTCTTC. Complete variable domain (other parts from reference TRBV2 and TRBJ2-1): EPEVTQTPSHQVTQMGQEVILRCVPISNHLYFYWYRQILGQKVEFLVSFYNNEISEKSEIFDDQFSVERPDGSNFTLKIRSTKLEDSAMYFCASRTASGSLSEQFFGPGTRLTVL.

The genes are TRBV11-2 and TRBJ2-7; 7 nucleotides line up with TRBD2. The CDR3 consists of 18 residues. Germline loops: CDR1 SGHAT, CDR2 FQNNGV. V lost 2 bases to trimming and J lost 6 bases; unmatched junction nucleotides: 19. CDR3 in DNA: TGTGCCAGCAGCTTAAGGGGAAATACGAACCAATGGGGGGGCGAGCAGTACTTC. This translates into CASSLRGNTNQWGGEQYF.

The V and J genes are TRBV5-1 and TRBJ2-7, with D hard to call. Germline CDR1 reads SGHRS; CDR2 reads YFSETQ. The V gene lost 4 bases and the J gene lost 5 bases, with 10 bases spanning the gap. The CDR3 runs to 12 residues. In DNA, the CDR3 is TGCGCCAGCAGCCCGGGTAGTAACGAGCAGTACTTC. This codes for CASSPGSNEQYF.

The chain carries TRBV5-6 and TRBJ1-6; perhaps TRBD1 as D (5 bases). Germline V gene sequence: CDR1 SGHDT, CDR2 YYEEEE. The V end lost 6 bases, the J end lost 0 bases, and 22 bases lay between the germline ends. CDR3 length: 19 amino acids. The CDR3 is CASTATTGFTSSYNSPLHF. The CDR3, as DNA: TGTGCCAGCACCGCGACCACAGGTTTTACAAGCTCCTATAATTCACCCCTCCACTTT.

The J gene is TRBJ1-5, the V gene TRBV19, with D hard to call. The germline V gene encodes CDR1 LNHDA and CDR2 SQIVND (reference sequence). The germline V and J ends were trimmed by 5 bases and 5 bases, with 7 bases remaining between them. CDR3 size: 12 residues. The CDR3 protein is CASSDGDQPQHF. CDR3 nucleotide sequence: TGTGCCAGTAGTGACGGGGATCAGCCCCAGCATTTT. Full variable domain (remainder filled in from reference TRBV19 and TRBJ1-5): DGGITQSPKYLFRKEGQNVTLSCEQNLNHDAMYWYRQDPGQGLRLIYYSQIVNDFQKGDIAEGYSVSREKKESFPLTVTSAQKNPTAFYLCASSDGDQPQHFGDGTRLSIL.

CDR3 sequence (DNA): TGTGCCAGCTCGCAGGTCAGTCCGACAGATACGCAGTATTTT. Protein sequence: CASSQVSPTDTQYF. The chain is built from TRBV28 and TRBJ2-3; D call uncertain. The CDR3 spans 14 residues. The V gene's germline CDR1 is MDHEN and CDR2 SYDVKM. Trimming removed 8 bases from V and 3 bases from J, with 15 bases in between.

In this sample, this clone turned up a few times. The V gene is TRBV5-1, the J gene TRBJ1-1; perhaps TRBD1 as D (5 bases). V lost 0 bases and J 0 bases, leaving 15 bases between the germline ends. The germline gives CDR1 SGHRS, CDR2 YFSETQ. The CDR3 is made up of 17 amino acids. DNA of the CDR3: TGCGCCAGCAGCTTGGCGGGCAACCGACAGTTGAACACTGAAGCTTTCTTT. Protein: CASSLAGNRQLNTEAFF.

This clone was seen a handful of times. This chain uses TRBV2 with TRBJ2-3, with 14 bases lining up with TRBD2. J lost 1 base, V lost 5 bases, and 2 bases had no gene match. This CDR3 comprises 16 residues. Germline loops: CDR1 SNHLY, CDR2 FYNNEI. CDR3 nucleotide sequence: TGTGCCAGCAGTTCGGGACTAGCGGGGGGCACAGATACGCAGTATTTT. It yields the protein CASSSGLAGGTDTQYF.

The chain couples TRBV20-1 to TRBJ1-2; D is unclear. Germline CDR1 DFQATT, CDR2 SNEGSKA (reference sequence). This CDR3 comprises 13 residues. Trimming took 4 bases from V and 0 from J, leaving 9 bases between them. This CDR3 is CSATDRANYGYTF. The CDR3 DNA reads as TGCAGTGCTACTGACCGAGCTAACTATGGCTACACCTTC.

This clone is a singleton in its sample. The chain is built from TRBV9 and TRBJ2-5; possible D gene TRBD2, 6 bases. The germline V and J ends were trimmed by 4 bases and 1 base, with 8 bases remaining between them. The CDR3 has 13 residues. Per germline, CDR1 SGDLS and CDR2 YYNGEE. Written as DNA, the CDR3 is TGTGCCAGCAGCTCGGGACTCCAAGAGACCCAGTACTTC. Protein: CASSSGLQETQYF.

This clone appeared a few times. The chain joins TRBV9 to TRBJ2-3, with D tentatively TRBD2 (5 bases). This CDR3 has 15 amino acids. Germline values: CDR1 SGDLS, CDR2 YYNGEE. V was cut by 4 bases and J by 1 base, with 13 bases left in between. Here the CDR3 DNA reads TGTGCCAGCAGCCCGGGTAACGGGGGCACAGATACGCAGTATTTT. It yields the protein CASSPGNGGTDTQYF.

The rearrangement joins TRBV7-2 to TRBJ2-3; D unclear. The germline V gene encodes CDR1 SGHTA and CDR2 FQGNSA. With 5 bases removed from V and 5 bases from J, the gap between germline ends came to 14 bases. The CDR3 runs 14 residues. In DNA, the CDR3 is TGTGCCAGCAGCATCCGACACGGCCGAGATACGCAGTATTTT. Residues: CASSIRHGRDTQYF.

The V and J genes are TRBV6-5 and TRBJ1-6, with D possibly being TRBD1 (6 bases). Looked up from germline, CDR1 is MNHEY and CDR2 is SVGAGI. CDR3 length: 13 amino acids. Trimming took 6 bases from V and 7 from J, leaving 10 bases between them. CDR3 nucleotides: TGTGCCAGCAGGACAGGTGGAAATTCACCCCTCCACTTT. Protein: CASRTGGNSPLHF.

V and J are TRBV9 and TRBJ2-5; the match to TRBD2 covers 7 bases. Germline V lookup: CDR1 SGDLS, CDR2 YYNGEE. The CDR3 has 15 amino acids. The junction had 8 bases not matched to a gene; V was cut back by 4 bases and J by 2 bases. The CDR3 spells CASSWSGARQETQYF. The CDR3 DNA reads TGTGCCAGCAGCTGGAGCGGGGCCAGACAAGAGACCCAGTACTTC.

The chain carries TRBV29-1 and TRBJ1-6; TRBD1 might be the D (6 bases). Germline V gene sequence: CDR1 SQVTM, CDR2 ANQGSEA. V was shortened by 6 bases and J by 3 bases, with 9 bases between the two germline ends. This CDR3 spans 13 amino acids. The CDR3 DNA follows: TGCAGCGTCGGACAGAGCTATAATTCACCCCTCCACTTT. Translation: CSVGQSYNSPLHF.

This clone has only a few counts. The chain joins TRBV25-1 to TRBJ2-1; weak D call: TRBD1 (5 bases). This CDR3 region has 12 residues. V was shortened by 3 bases and J by 10 bases, with 10 bases between the two germline ends. Germline V gene sequence: CDR1 MGHDK, CDR2 SYGVNS. CDR3 sequence reads: CASSDSDIEQFF. The DNA for the CDR3 is TGTGCCAGCAGTGATTCGGACATAGAGCAGTTCTTC.

The rearrangement uses TRBV7-8 and TRBJ1-2; 8 positions match TRBD1. Germline loops: CDR1 SGHVS, CDR2 FQNEAQ. The ends lost 6 bases at V and 5 bases at J; junction bases unmatched: 11. The CDR3 is 15 residues long. In DNA, the CDR3 is TGTGCCAGCAGGCCGAGCCACAGGGGGGAGTATGGCTACACCTTC. Translation: CASRPSHRGEYGYTF.